This TCR beta chain appears in the sequencing data of a study of metastatic and nonmetastatic thyroid tumors. Overall study context: Where malignant and benign thyroid patients were concerned, repertoires were compared across blood and tumor or nodule tissue.

General study points: According to reports, the diversity of TCR beta was significantly higher in malignant thyroid tumors than in benign nodules, and this held in both blood and tumor samples.

Trimming removed 10 bases from V and 3 bases from J, with 24 bases in between. The CDR3 contains 16 residues. The germline V gene has CDR1 MNHEY and CDR2 SVGEGT. For this clone: Its matching antigen is unknown.

Patients had received no treatment of any kind before thyroid surgery. Original processing methods: Across clinicopathological groups, CDR3 differences served as the basis for building a distant-metastasis classifier for papillary thyroid cancer. TCRdb used MiXCR to call clones anew from the PCR reads. TCRdb, not the original authors, processed these V and J calls. This table holds about 21,000 clones, 25% to 30% found once. The sequence was obtained from a male donor with papillary thyroid cancer or a benign thyroid nodule (not recorded which). Some clones in this sample may be carry-over from other donors' samples. This chain joins TRBV6-2 or TRBV6-3 and TRBJ1-2; a weak D match, TRBD1 (6 bases). Sequencing was done on a sample of tumor tissue. The DNA of the CDR3 is TGTGCCATCACCCCACCACAGGGAAGAGTCGACTATGGCTACACCTTC. It is translated as CAITPPQGRVDYGYTF.